These T cell receptor beta chains were read from a single sample in a study of cytomegalovirus exposure and HLA in healthy donors. Some clones are missing from TCRdb's copy, which holds only in-frame ones; the method was immunoSEQ multiplex PCR. The sample consists of some 150,000 clones, nearly 80% of them appearing once. Sequences were obtained from PBMCs. The receptors come from a male donor in good health and CMV-seronegative. CDR3s include the opening cysteine and the closing phenylalanine or tryptophan. The D gene is left open where the match is weak. A row's size may be missing; if present it is once, few, many or a size class.

d_gene: TRBD1
abundance: -
v_gene: TRBV9
len: 15
j_gene: TRBJ1-5
CDR3aa: CASSAQGNSNQPQHF
CDR3nt: TGTGCCAGCAGCGCACAGGGGAATAGCAATCAGCCCCAGCATTTT

d_gene: TRBD1
abundance: -
v_gene: TRBV6-1
len: 14
j_gene: TRBJ2-7
CDR3aa: CASSVDRVNYEQYF
CDR3nt: TGTGCCAGCAGTGTGGACAGGGTCAACTACGAGCAGTACTTC

d_gene: -
abundance: few
v_gene: TRBV7-6
len: 16
j_gene: TRBJ2-7
CDR3aa: CASSSNSGHPSYEQYF
CDR3nt: TGTGCCAGCAGCTCAAATTCGGGACATCCCTCCTACGAGCAGTACTTC

d_gene: -
abundance: -
v_gene: TRBV4-3
len: 15
j_gene: TRBJ2-1
CDR3aa: CASSQDSAGSVEQFF
CDR3nt: TGCGCCAGCAGCCAAGATTCGGCGGGCTCAGTTGAGCAGTTCTTC

d_gene: -
abundance: -
v_gene: TRBV5-1
len: 14
j_gene: TRBJ2-7
CDR3aa: CASSSGYSSYEQYF
CDR3nt: TGCGCCAGCAGCTCAGGGTATAGCTCCTACGAGCAGTACTTC

d_gene: -
abundance: -
v_gene: TRBV7-2
len: 13
j_gene: TRBJ1-5
CDR3aa: CASSLALNQPQHF
CDR3nt: TGTGCCAGCAGCTTAGCCCTCAATCAGCCCCAGCATTTT

d_gene: -
abundance: -
v_gene: TRBV2
len: 14
j_gene: TRBJ1-2
CDR3aa: CASSELGQPYGYTF
CDR3nt: TGTGCCAGCAGTGAGTTAGGACAGCCCTATGGCTACACCTTC

d_gene: TRBD2
abundance: -
v_gene: TRBV7-9
len: 13
j_gene: TRBJ2-3
CDR3aa: CASSSPTSGARYF
CDR3nt: TGTGCCAGCAGTTCACCTACTAGCGGGGCTCGGTATTTT

d_gene: -
abundance: -
v_gene: TRBV11-2
len: 15
j_gene: TRBJ1-1
CDR3aa: CASSLEDTSNTEAFF
CDR3nt: TGTGCCAGCAGCTTAGAGGACACTTCGAACACTGAAGCTTTCTTT

d_gene: -
abundance: -
v_gene: TRBV11-3
len: 15
j_gene: TRBJ2-1
CDR3aa: CASSLDPSPLNEQFF
CDR3nt: TGTGCCAGCAGCTTAGACCCCTCCCCTCTCAATGAGCAGTTCTTC

d_gene: -
abundance: -
v_gene: TRBV12-5
len: 12
j_gene: TRBJ1-5
CDR3aa: CASGLANQPQHF
CDR3nt: TGTGCTAGTGGTTTGGCAAATCAGCCCCAGCATTTT

d_gene: -
abundance: once
v_gene: TRBV18
len: 16
j_gene: TRBJ2-1
CDR3aa: CASSPGRGSSYNEQFF
CDR3nt: TGTGCCAGCTCTCCGGGGCGGGGAAGCTCCTACAATGAGCAGTTCTTC

d_gene: -
abundance: -
v_gene: TRBV4-3
len: 15
j_gene: TRBJ2-5
CDR3aa: CASSQEWRPGETQYF
CDR3nt: TGCGCCAGCAGCCAAGAGTGGAGACCGGGAGAGACCCAGTACTTC

d_gene: TRBD1
abundance: once
v_gene: TRBV19
len: 14
j_gene: TRBJ2-1
CDR3aa: CASRAGTGSDTKFF
CDR3nt: TGTGCCAGTAGAGCCGGGACAGGGTCCGACACTAAGTTCTTC

d_gene: TRBD1
abundance: -
v_gene: TRBV29-1
len: 13
j_gene: TRBJ1-1
CDR3aa: CSVDGQGATEAFF
CDR3nt: TGCAGCGTTGACGGACAGGGGGCAACTGAAGCTTTCTTT

d_gene: -
abundance: -
v_gene: TRBV4-1
len: 14
j_gene: TRBJ1-5
CDR3aa: CASSQVEADQPQHF
CDR3nt: TGCGCCAGCAGCCAAGTGGAGGCGGATCAGCCCCAGCATTTT

d_gene: TRBD2
abundance: -
v_gene: TRBV30
len: 15
j_gene: TRBJ2-2
CDR3aa: CAWSPRGGNTGELFF
CDR3nt: TGTGCCTGGAGTCCCCGGGGGGGAAACACCGGGGAGCTGTTTTTT

d_gene: -
abundance: once
v_gene: TRBV5-1
len: 14
j_gene: TRBJ2-5
CDR3aa: CASSSDNGQETQYF
CDR3nt: TGCGCCAGCAGCTCAGACAACGGACAAGAGACCCAGTACTTC

d_gene: TRBD2
abundance: -
v_gene: TRBV4-3
len: 18
j_gene: TRBJ2-2
CDR3aa: CASSPQGGLAGNTGELFF
CDR3nt: TGCGCCAGCAGCCCCCAAGGCGGACTAGCGGGGAACACCGGGGAGCTGTTTTTT

d_gene: TRBD1
abundance: -
v_gene: TRBV5-5
len: 13
j_gene: TRBJ2-1
CDR3aa: CASLDRPYNEQFF
CDR3nt: TGTGCCAGCTTGGACAGGCCTTACAATGAGCAGTTCTTC

d_gene: TRBD1
abundance: few
v_gene: TRBV5-6
len: 14
j_gene: TRBJ1-1
CDR3aa: CASSPGTGSTEAFF
CDR3nt: TGTGCCAGCAGCCCCGGGACAGGGAGCACTGAAGCTTTCTTT

d_gene: TRBD1
abundance: -
v_gene: TRBV7-9
len: 15
j_gene: TRBJ1-2
CDR3aa: CASSPPTGEEDGYTF
CDR3nt: TGTGCCAGCAGCCCCCCGACAGGGGAGGAGGATGGCTACACCTTC

d_gene: TRBD2
abundance: -
v_gene: TRBV9
len: 15
j_gene: TRBJ2-7
CDR3aa: CASSVAGGGSGEQYF
CDR3nt: TGTGCCAGCAGCGTAGCGGGGGGGGGATCGGGCGAGCAGTACTTC

d_gene: -
abundance: -
v_gene: TRBV6-1
len: 13
j_gene: TRBJ1-4
CDR3aa: CATQGLANEKLFF
CDR3nt: TGTGCCACCCAGGGGTTGGCTAATGAAAAACTGTTTTTT

d_gene: TRBD1
abundance: -
v_gene: TRBV4-2
len: 17
j_gene: TRBJ1-3
CDR3aa: CASSQDRARGLRNTIYF
CDR3nt: TGTGCCAGCAGCCAAGATCGCGCCAGGGGGCTCAGAAACACCATATATTTT

d_gene: -
abundance: -
v_gene: TRBV25-1
len: 18
j_gene: TRBJ1-5
CDR3aa: CASSESREEGMGNQPQHF
CDR3nt: TGTGCCAGCAGTGAATCCCGCGAGGAGGGGATGGGCAATCAGCCCCAGCATTTT

d_gene: TRBD2
abundance: -
v_gene: TRBV7-9
len: 16
j_gene: TRBJ2-3
CDR3aa: CASSLEGTSASDTQYF
CDR3nt: TGTGCCAGCAGCTTAGAGGGGACTAGCGCGTCAGATACGCAGTATTTT

d_gene: -
abundance: -
v_gene: TRBV5-4
len: 14
j_gene: TRBJ2-3
CDR3aa: CASTQQSRSDTQYF
CDR3nt: TGTGCCAGCACCCAACAGAGTAGGTCAGATACGCAGTATTTT

d_gene: -
abundance: -
v_gene: TRBV4-3
len: 16
j_gene: TRBJ1-4
CDR3aa: CASSQDQPRANEKLFF
CDR3nt: TGCGCCAGCAGCCAAGATCAACCACGGGCTAATGAAAAACTGTTTTTT

d_gene: -
abundance: -
v_gene: TRBV25-1
len: 16
j_gene: TRBJ2-2
CDR3aa: CASSDELRGDTGELFF
CDR3nt: TGTGCCAGCAGCGATGAACTCAGGGGGGACACCGGGGAGCTGTTTTTT

d_gene: TRBD1
abundance: -
v_gene: TRBV19
len: 16
j_gene: TRBJ2-1
CDR3aa: CASSRTSGTGVHEQFF
CDR3nt: TGTGCCAGTAGTAGGACTTCCGGGACAGGGGTTCATGAGCAGTTCTTC

d_gene: -
abundance: -
v_gene: TRBV7-9
len: 15
j_gene: TRBJ1-2
CDR3aa: CASAGRNRTNYGYTF
CDR3nt: TGTGCCAGCGCGGGGAGGAACAGAACTAACTATGGCTACACCTTC

d_gene: TRBD1
abundance: -
v_gene: TRBV4-2
len: 14
j_gene: TRBJ1-2
CDR3aa: CASSQEDRERGYTF
CDR3nt: TGTGCCAGCAGCCAAGAGGACAGGGAGAGAGGCTACACCTTC

d_gene: -
abundance: -
v_gene: TRBV28
len: 11
j_gene: TRBJ2-7
CDR3aa: CASSWGDEQYF
CDR3nt: TGTGCCAGCAGTTGGGGGGACGAGCAGTACTTC

d_gene: -
abundance: -
v_gene: TRBV5-4
len: 14
j_gene: TRBJ1-6
CDR3aa: CASSFGRGYSPLHF
CDR3nt: TGTGCCAGCAGCTTCGGACGGGGTTATTCACCCCTCCACTTT

d_gene: TRBD1
abundance: once
v_gene: TRBV4-3
len: 16
j_gene: TRBJ2-2
CDR3aa: CASSQAGQGYGGELFF
CDR3nt: TGCGCCAGCAGCCAAGCGGGACAGGGGTATGGCGGGGAGCTGTTTTTT

d_gene: TRBD1
abundance: -
v_gene: TRBV5-1
len: 15
j_gene: TRBJ1-4
CDR3aa: CASSYRGGTNEKLFF
CDR3nt: TGCGCCAGCAGCTACAGGGGTGGCACTAATGAAAAACTGTTTTTT

d_gene: -
abundance: -
v_gene: TRBV19
len: 14
j_gene: TRBJ2-2
CDR3aa: CAVGATGNTGELFF
CDR3nt: TGTGCCGTCGGGGCGACAGGGAACACCGGGGAGCTGTTTTTT

d_gene: -
abundance: -
v_gene: TRBV19
len: 12
j_gene: TRBJ2-3
CDR3aa: CASSVGGDTQYF
CDR3nt: TGTGCCAGTAGTGTGGGGGGTGATACGCAGTATTTT